The 10 T cell receptor beta chains below were found in one sample sequenced in a study of cytotoxic CD8 clonotypes in ibrutinib-treated CLL. Data came from immunoSEQ multiplex PCR; TCRdb stores just in-frame clones and leaves some out. The sample has 50,000 or so clones, approximately 82% seen once. The starting material was PBMCs, obtained after 24 months of ibrutinib treatment. The receptors here all came from a human donor with chronic lymphocytic leukemia.

The chain has TRBV30 and TRBJ1-1; D is unresolved. Germline V gene data show CDR1 as GTSNPN and CDR2 as SVGIG (reference sequence). Trimming removed 5 bases from V and 5 bases from J, with 15 bases in between. This CDR3 contains 13 residues. The CDR3 region is CAWEKTVSTEAFF. CDR3 nucleotide sequence: TGTGCCTGGGAGAAAACAGTTTCGACTGAAGCTTTCTTT.

The chain uses TRBV5-6 and TRBJ2-7; no definite D call. The V gene's germline CDR1 is SGHDT and CDR2 YYEEEE. This CDR3 has 11 amino acids. With 3 bases removed from V and 3 bases from J, the gap between germline ends came to 4 bases. This CDR3 reads CASSSYYEQYF. The DNA of the CDR3 is TGTGCCAGCAGCTCCTACTACGAGCAGTACTTC. Using reference TRBV5-6 and TRBJ2-7 for the parts outside the CDR3, the full variable domain is DAGVTQSPTHLIKTRGQQVTLRCSPKSGHDTVSWYQQALGQGPQFIFQYYEEEERQRGNFPDRFSGHQFPNYSSELNVNALLLGDSALYLCASSSYYEQYFGPGTRLTVT.

The rearrangement links TRBV7-9 to TRBJ1-4; D is perhaps TRBD1 (6 bases). From germline, CDR1 is SEHNR and CDR2 FQNEAQ (reference sequence). The V and J ends lost 5 bases and 4 bases respectively, with 14 bases between them. The CDR3 runs 15 residues. The CDR3 reads CASSQRTDFNEKLFF. In nucleotides, the CDR3 is TGTGCCAGCAGCCAACGGACAGACTTTAATGAAAAACTGTTTTTT.

CDR3 in amino acids: CASSQDAGEQFF. The CDR3 region has the DNA TGTGCCAGCAGCCAAGATGCGGGGGAGCAGTTCTTC. The rearrangement joins TRBV4-2 to TRBJ2-1; a possible D gene is TRBD2 (6 bases). V was clipped by 0 bases and J by 10 bases, with 7 bases between them. Germline V gene data show CDR1 as LGHNA and CDR2 as YNFKEQ. This CDR3 region has 12 residues.

This chain connects TRBV29-1 to TRBJ2-1, with unresolved D. V lost 0 bases and J 5 bases, leaving 8 bases between the germline ends. CDR1 and CDR2 (germline): SQVTM, ANQGSEA. This CDR3 contains 13 residues. Written as DNA, the CDR3 is TGCAGCGTTGAAGATTTGGCGGACAATGAGCAGTTCTTC. Its translation: CSVEDLADNEQFF.

A few counts support this clone. The V call is TRBV4-2, the J call TRBJ1-5; a possible D gene is TRBD1 (5 bases). The CDR3 is 16 amino acids. V dropped 0 bases and J dropped 6 bases, with 15 bases sitting between them. The germline V gene encodes CDR1 LGHNA and CDR2 YNFKEQ. This CDR3 reads CASSQDRGAVGQPQHF. The DNA of the CDR3 is TGTGCCAGCAGCCAAGATCGAGGGGCGGTTGGTCAGCCCCAGCATTTT.

This chain uses TRBV30 with TRBJ2-5, with TRBD2 matching over 8 bases. The length of the CDR3 is 15 residues. V shed 5 bases and J 4 bases; nucleotides not matched to a gene: 12. Germline CDR1 GTSNPN, CDR2 SVGIG (reference sequence). CDR3 DNA sequence: TGTGCCTGGCAACCCTTGAGACTAGCGACAGAGACCCAGTACTTC. This codes for CAWQPLRLATETQYF.

The chain recombines TRBV19 with TRBJ2-1; no reliable D call. Germline lookup yields CDR1 LNHDA and CDR2 SQIVND (reference sequence). V lost 0 bases and J lost 4, with 10 bases in between. The CDR3 spans 15 residues. CDR3 sequence: CASSIEPGQYNEQFF. The CDR3 coding sequence is TGTGCCAGTAGTATAGAACCGGGCCAATACAATGAGCAGTTCTTC.

This chain uses TRBV6-6 with TRBJ2-2, with D hard to call. Germline values: CDR1 MNHNY, CDR2 SVGAGI (reference sequence). Trimming took off 0 bases at V and 6 bases at J, with 11 bases between the two ends. CDR3 size: 15 residues. The CDR3 protein is CASSYSSPAAGELFF. The CDR3, as DNA: TGTGCCAGCAGTTACTCGAGTCCGGCGGCCGGGGAGCTGTTTTTT.

The chain combines TRBV11-2 with TRBJ2-3; D remains ambiguous. The CDR3 has 14 amino acids. V dropped 1 base and J dropped 3 bases, with 8 bases sitting between them. The V gene's germline CDR1 is SGHAT and CDR2 FQNNGV. CDR3 DNA: TGTGCCAGCAGCTTAGCCCAGAAGACAGATACGCAGTATTTT. Translation: CASSLAQKTDTQYF.